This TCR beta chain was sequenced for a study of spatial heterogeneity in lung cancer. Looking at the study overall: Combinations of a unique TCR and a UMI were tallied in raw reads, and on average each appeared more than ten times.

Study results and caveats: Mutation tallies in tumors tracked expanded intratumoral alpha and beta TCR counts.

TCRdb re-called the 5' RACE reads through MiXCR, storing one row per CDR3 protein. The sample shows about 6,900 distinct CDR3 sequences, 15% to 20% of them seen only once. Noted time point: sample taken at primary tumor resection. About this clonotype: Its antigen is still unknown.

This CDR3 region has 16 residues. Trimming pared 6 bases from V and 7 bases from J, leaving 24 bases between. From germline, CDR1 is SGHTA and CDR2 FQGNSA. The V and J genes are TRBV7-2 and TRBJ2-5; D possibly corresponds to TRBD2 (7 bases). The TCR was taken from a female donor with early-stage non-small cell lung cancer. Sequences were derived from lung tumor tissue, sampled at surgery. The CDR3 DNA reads TGTGCCAGCAGTCTCGCGGGGGCCACAAGGTCAGGGACCCAGTACTTC. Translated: CASSLAGATRSGTQYF.